This TCR beta chain appears in the sequencing data of a study of blood T cell repertoires in COVID-19 (dated by TCRdb to between 2020 and 2021). As for the study more broadly: Samples covering the acute and convalescent phases of COVID-19 were provided by collaborators in the United States, Italy and Spain. The material from the prospective study consisted of cDNA or gDNA derived from T cells, B-cell-depleted T cells, or PBMCs. Deeply sampled blood TCRbeta repertoires from subjects exposed to, actively infected with, or recovered from COVID-19 were included in the dataset. The repertoires were made available in a free public database intended to serve as a resource for research on the immune response to SARS-CoV-2. Samples came from the ongoing ImmuneRACE study (first 160 participants) plus 1,254 subjects from 6 global collaborators. Sample metadata almost always included a de-identified subject ID, COVID-19 status, age in years and sex. Where HLA class I and class II types were available, the types were taken from metadata supplied by the sample provider, not from assay-based typing. Broader findings and caveats from the paper: The quantity of clinical and demographic metadata differed by source and by participant and was supplied without curation.

Participants in the prospective study were enrolled through a virtual design, were aged roughly 18 to 100 years, and lived in 24 United States geographic areas. To assign participants to cohorts, the prospective study relied on clinical history that participants themselves reported in a screening survey and a study questionnaire. In the prospective study, whole blood, serum and a nasopharyngeal or oropharyngeal swab were collected from each participant by mobile phlebotomists. Participants in the prospective study had the option to provide additional blood draws and questionnaires over a 2-month period. Before DNA extraction, prospective study blood samples were shipped either frozen or at room temperature. A remark on this clone: No cognate antigen has been identified for it. No much larger clone exists at a distance of one base, and base qualities are not known.

The immunoSEQ Assay, a bias-controlled multiplex PCR, was used to amplify TCRbeta CDR3 regions from genomic DNA. From the authors' description of their analysis: The number of nucleated cells in each sample was estimated by amplification of reference gene primers within the assay. Sequence reads were collapsed and filtered to measure the absolute abundance of every unique TCRbeta CDR3 rearrangement. For each sample, productive Simpson clonality was calculated as the square root of Simpson's diversity index over productive rearrangements. TCRdb's version of the immuneACCESS table is confined to in-frame rearrangements and falls short of the full clone set. An unresolved V gene accounts for under half of the shortfall where checked; the remainder is of unknown origin. V and J calls and clone size come straight from that table; D and trimming were deduced from the DNA. The sample table holds about 280,000 clones, of which 90% were seen once. The ten top clones hold about 1.7% of the sample.

The CDR3 goes from the cysteine to the phenylalanine over 17 residues. Of the read, only the CDR3 DNA is kept; its 51 bases are in frame from base 1. As encoded in the germline V gene (reference sequence), CDR1 is SEHNR while CDR2 is FQNEAQ. Trimming removed 2 bases from V and 6 bases from J; the gene matches leave 16 bases unexplained. The sequence was collected from a woman younger than 35 with acute COVID-19. The rearranged segments are TRBV7-9 and TRBJ2-7; TRBD2 fits 7 bases in the junction. The sample consisted of PBMCs or T cells enriched from blood (not recorded which). The CDR3 loop reads CASSLLLGGSASSEQYF. The nucleotide sequence is TGTGCCAGCAGCTTACTGTTGGGCGGGAGCGCTTCAAGCGAGCAGTACTTC.